This TCR beta chain was sequenced during a study of T cell responses to AZD1222 COVID-19 vaccine. Looked up from germline, CDR1 is SEHNR and CDR2 is FQNEAQ (reference sequence). Losses at the gene ends were 5 bases for V and 5 bases for J; bases not matched to a gene: 9. This CDR3 contains 15 residues. Measured with immunoSEQ multiplex PCR; TCRdb has only the in-frame clones, and not every one. Here the sample spans about 83,000 clones, about 84% being singletons. The specimen comprised peripheral blood, sampled on day 0 of AZD1222 vaccination. The chain links TRBV7-9 to TRBJ2-7; TRBD2 agrees at 10 bases. The TCR comes from an adult in good health. CDR3 protein: CASSTGLAASNEQYF. CDR3 DNA sequence: TGTGCCAGCAGCACCGGACTAGCGGCTTCTAACGAGCAGTACTTC.